A single sample is the source of the 2 T cell receptor beta chains below, sequenced in a study of T-cell memory formation after mild COVID-19. TCRdb itself ran the 5' RACE reads through MiXCR, one entry per CDR3 protein. The sample gives some 210,000 distinct CDR3 sequences, over 9.5% of which show up once; around 2.9% is in the top ten. Sequencing input: PBMCs or a T cell subset sorted from them (not recorded which). The source is a man aged 18 to 29 who had mild COVID-19 (a few samples of this study predate the infection). Cell type and time point are not known.

At least ten counts were recorded for this clonotype. The V and J genes are TRBV7-9 and TRBJ2-6, with TRBD2 matching over 7 bases. Germline CDR1 and CDR2: SEHNR and FQNEAQ (reference sequence). The V gene end was trimmed by 6 bases and the J gene end by 0 bases; junction bases not matched to a gene: 5. The CDR3 spans 16 residues. The CDR3 sequence is CASRWEGSSGANVLTF. In DNA, the CDR3 is TGTGCCAGCAGATGGGAGGGGAGCTCTGGGGCCAACGTCCTGACTTTC.

This chain uses TRBV4-2 with TRBJ2-7; D possibly corresponds to TRBD1 (6 bases). The CDR3 consists of 15 residues. From germline, CDR1 is LGHNA and CDR2 YNFKEQ. The V and J ends lost 0 bases and 2 bases respectively, with 11 bases between them. The CDR3 here is CASSQDRGLPYEQYF. In DNA, the CDR3 is TGTGCCAGCAGCCAAGACAGGGGATTGCCCTACGAGCAGTACTTC.